This TCR beta chain was observed in a study of OX40 agonist ivuxolimab in advanced cancers. For the study at large: About 40% of patients had received prior checkpoint inhibitor therapy. Findings and caveats of the study: No antigen was identified for the clonally expanded peripheral T cells. Among the nonresponders, some also had low normalized T-cell clonal expansion.

For this clone: What it recognizes is unknown.

Sequenced by immunoSEQ multiplex PCR; TCRdb stores in-frame clones only, minus some. The table shows about 46,000 clones, with more than 75% occurring only once. This CDR3 has 15 amino acids. Germline V CDR1 and CDR2: LNHNV, YYDKDF (reference sequence). The ends were cut back, 6 bases at V and 4 bases at J, with 16 bases in the middle. This receptor was obtained from an adult with an advanced solid tumor such as melanoma, head and neck, liver or kidney cancer. The J gene is TRBJ1-5, the V gene TRBV15, with D perhaps matching TRBD1 (6 bases). The starting material was CD4+ or CD8+ T cells sorted from blood, obtained in a trial of the OX40 agonist ivuxolimab. The CDR3 sequence: CATRVAGHRNQPQHF. For the CDR3, the DNA is TGTGCCACCAGGGTTGCGGGACATAGAAATCAGCCCCAGCATTTT.